Presented here are 31 T cell receptor beta chains from one specimen sequenced in a study of human T cells and chemical hapten exposure. Total RNA came from unfractionated whole blood. TCRdb used MiXCR to reprocess the 5' RACE reads, holding one entry per CDR3 protein. The top ten clones hold under 1.5% of a sample with about 140,000 distinct CDR3 sequences, around 4.1% of them seen once. These receptor sequences come from a female donor in good health.

This clonotype was picked up many times. The V and J genes are TRBV6-2 or TRBV6-3 and TRBJ2-1; 11 bases align to TRBD2. This CDR3 has 15 amino acids. V lost 2 bases to trimming and J lost 4 bases; unmatched junction nucleotides: 1. CDR1 and CDR2 from the germline V gene are MNHEY and SVGEGT. Here the CDR3 reads CASSYLAGGYNEQFF. As DNA, the CDR3 is TGTGCCAGCAGTTACCTAGCGGGGGGTTACAATGAGCAGTTCTTC.

This clonotype was detected a few times. This chain uses TRBV20-1 with TRBJ1-2; D is perhaps TRBD1 (6 bases). The CDR3 runs 10 residues. The germline V gene has CDR1 DFQATT and CDR2 SNEGSKA (reference sequence). CDR3 amino acids: CRSQGGGYTF. The CDR3 region has the DNA TGCAGATCACAGGGTGGCGGCTACACCTTC.

This clonotype was counted ten times or more. V usage is TRBV20-1 and J usage is TRBJ1-6; weak D call: TRBD1 (5 bases). CDR3 length: 13 amino acids. Per germline, CDR1 DFQATT and CDR2 SNEGSKA (reference sequence). The V end was cut by 3 bases, the J end by 10 bases, with 13 bases between. The CDR3 region is CSARGELDSPLHF. CDR3 DNA sequence: TGCAGTGCTAGGGGGGAGCTGGACTCACCCCTCCACTTT.

Ten or more counts support this clonotype. This rearrangement joins TRBV6-1 to TRBJ1-1; D ambiguous. Germline V gene lookup returns CDR1 MNHNS and CDR2 SASEGT. This CDR3 is built from 14 residues. The V end lost 3 bases, the J end lost 8 bases, and 16 bases lay between the germline ends. CDR3 sequence: CASSENAGSKEAFF. In DNA, the CDR3 is TGTGCCAGCAGTGAGAACGCGGGTTCGAAGGAAGCTTTCTTT.

At least ten counts were recorded for this clonotype. The rearrangement uses TRBV7-9 and TRBJ2-7, with TRBD1 matching 8 bases. The trim removed 3 bases at V and 0 bases at J, leaving 4 bases unmatched. Looked up from germline, CDR1 is SEHNR and CDR2 is FQNEAQ (reference sequence). CDR3 size: 15 residues. CDR3 amino acids: CASSLGQDTSYEQYF. DNA of the CDR3: TGTGCCAGCAGCTTGGGACAGGATACCTCCTACGAGCAGTACTTC.

The sample holds many counts of this clonotype. This sequence joins TRBV5-1 and TRBJ2-7; TRBD2 might be the D (6 bases). There are 16 residues in the CDR3. Germline CDR1 SGHRS, CDR2 YFSETQ. The germline V and J ends were trimmed by 0 bases and 4 bases, with 17 bases remaining between them. CDR3 DNA sequence: TGCGCCAGCAGCTTGGGCAGCTTCAGGGAGGTTTACGAGCAGTACTTC. Protein product: CASSLGSFREVYEQYF. The variable domain in full, with the rest retrieved from reference TRBV5-1 and TRBJ2-7, is KAGVTQTPRYLIKTRGQQVTLSCSPISGHRSVSWYQQTPGQGLQFLFEYFSETQRNKGNFPGRFSGRQFSNSRSEMNVSTLELGDSALYLCASSLGSFREVYEQYFGPGTRLTVT.

In this sample, this clonotype turned up many times. V and J are TRBV20-1 and TRBJ1-1; the match to TRBD1 covers 7 bases. This CDR3 spans 15 amino acids. Germline V CDR1 and CDR2: DFQATT, SNEGSKA (reference sequence). Trimming took 0 bases from V and 6 from J; bases not matched to a gene: 10. The CDR3 nucleotides are TGCAGTGCTAGAGATCCGCGGCAGGGGGTATCTGAAGCTTTCTTT. Translated, it gives CSARDPRQGVSEAFF.

The chain recombines TRBV5-1 with TRBJ1-1, with D perhaps TRBD1 (6 bases). This CDR3 region has 15 residues. The germline CDR1 and CDR2 sequences are SGHRS and YFSETQ. V lost 3 bases to trimming and J lost 3 bases, with 15 bases between them. In nucleotides, the CDR3 is TGCGCCAGCAGCTCGCTGTCGGGGGCGGACACTGAAGCTTTCTTT. Protein product: CASSSLSGADTEAFF.

Points on this clonotype: This sequence may be a read error, since a much larger clone differs from it by one base. The CDR3 does not close with the conserved phenylalanine or tryptophan, likely indicating a read error. This chain connects TRBV7-2 to TRBJ1-3; D gene ambiguous. The length of the CDR3 is 15 residues. V was clipped by 1 base and J by 0 bases, with 7 bases between them. Germline values: CDR1 SGHTA, CDR2 FQGNSA. CDR3 loop: CASSLVRYSGNTIYL. CDR3 bases: TGTGCCAGCAGCTTAGTCCGTTACTCTGGAAACACCATATATCTT.

In its sample, this clonotype was seen many times. The chain carries TRBV28 and TRBJ2-4, with unresolved D. Germline V gene lookup returns CDR1 MDHEN and CDR2 SYDVKM. The CDR3 consists of 14 residues. The V end lost 5 bases, the J end lost 8 bases, and 16 bases lay between the germline ends. The CDR3 sequence is CASSARRTVDIQYF. The DNA of the CDR3 is TGTGCCAGCAGTGCACGCCGGACCGTGGACATTCAGTACTTC. The entire variable domain, with the rest obtained from reference TRBV28 and TRBJ2-4, is as follows: DVKVTQSSRYLVKRTGEKVFLECVQDMDHENMFWYRQDPGLGLRLIYFSYDVKMKEKGDIPEGYSVSREKKERFSLILESASTNQTSMYLCASSARRTVDIQYFGAGTRLSVL.

This clonotype was observed a handful of times. The V call is TRBV7-9, the J call TRBJ1-1, with 8 bases aligning to TRBD1. The CDR3 loop spans 16 amino acids. The V gene end was trimmed by 5 bases and the J gene end by 5 bases; junction bases not matched to a gene: 13. CDR1 is SEHNR and CDR2 is FQNEAQ in the germline V gene (reference sequence). CDR3 protein: CASSPWDRPPRTEAFF. CDR3 in DNA: TGTGCCAGCAGCCCCTGGGACAGGCCGCCTAGGACTGAAGCTTTCTTT.

This clonotype was recorded at least ten times. The chain has TRBV29-1 and TRBJ2-6; D unresolved. Trimming took off 8 bases at V and 0 bases at J, with 5 bases between the two ends. Germline CDR1 and CDR2: SQVTM and ANQGSEA. The CDR3 extends over 12 amino acids. The CDR3 bases are TGCAGCACCGGCTCTGGGGCCAACGTCCTGACTTTC. Translated: CSTGSGANVLTF.

This clonotype was picked up many times. The chain links TRBV11-2 to TRBJ2-5, with D unresolved. Germline CDR1 and CDR2: SGHAT and FQNNGV. The CDR3 consists of 13 residues. V lost 5 bases and J 5 bases, leaving 12 bases between the germline ends. For the CDR3, the DNA is TGTGCCAGCAGCCGTGCCGGCTCCGAGACCCAGTACTTC. Encoded protein: CASSRAGSETQYF.

This clonotype occurred many times. This rearrangement joins TRBV12-3 or TRBV12-4 to TRBJ1-2; D gene unclear. Trimming took 7 bases from V and 1 from J, leaving 13 bases between them. The CDR3 is 14 amino acids. The CDR3 protein is CASTRWAYNYGYTF. The CDR3, as DNA: TGTGCCAGCACCCGATGGGCATATAACTATGGCTACACCTTC.

This clonotype has ten or more counts. CDR3 sequence: CAWSATVQETQYF. CDR3 coding DNA: TGTGCCTGGAGTGCGACAGTCCAAGAGACCCAGTACTTC. This chain connects TRBV30 to TRBJ2-5; weak D call: TRBD1 (5 bases). V shed 1 base and J shed 1 base, with 7 bases lying between them. CDR3 length equals 13 residues. Germline V gives CDR1 GTSNPN, CDR2 SVGIG (reference sequence).

This clonotype was found a few times. With a much larger clone just one base away, this may be a read error. V is TRBV2 and J is TRBJ2-7; 8 bases align to TRBD1. The CDR3 sequence is 15 residues long. V was clipped by 6 bases and J by 5 bases; unmatched bases: 12. CDR1 is SNHLY and CDR2 is FYNNEI in the germline V gene. This chain's CDR3 is CASRGGQGPTDEQYF. The CDR3 nucleotides read TGTGCCAGCAGGGGAGGACAGGGCCCTACCGACGAGCAGTACTTC.

At least ten counts were recorded for this clonotype. The chain has TRBV20-1 and TRBJ2-3; TRBD1 or TRBD2 may be the D gene (6 bases each). The germline V gene has CDR1 DFQATT and CDR2 SNEGSKA (reference sequence). Trimming left V 6 bases short and J 8 bases short, with 18 bases between. This CDR3 is built from 13 residues. In DNA form, the CDR3 reads TGCAGTGCCCCGGAGAGGGGGGCCGGTACGCAGTATTTT. Its translation is CSAPERGAGTQYF.

This clonotype was detected many times. This chain connects TRBV18 to TRBJ2-7; a possible D gene is TRBD1 (6 bases). This CDR3 has 13 amino acids. Germline CDR1 is KGHSH and CDR2 is LQKENI. V was pared by 4 bases and J by 2 bases, with 9 bases between. CDR3 protein: CASSLRGPYEQYF. The CDR3 DNA reads TGTGCCAGCTCACTCAGGGGCCCCTACGAGCAGTACTTC.

This clonotype was recorded a few times. J is TRBJ2-3 and V is TRBV4-1, with D perhaps TRBD2 (6 bases). Germline assignment: CDR1 MGHRA and CDR2 YSYEKL. The CDR3 length is 17 residues. With 0 bases removed from V and 2 bases from J, the gap between germline ends came to 15 bases. The DNA of the CDR3 is TGCGCCAGCAGCCAAGACACCGGGACTTGTTTCACAGATACGCAGTATTTT. It specifies CASSQDTGTCFTDTQYF.

This clonotype has at least ten counts. V and J are TRBV6-2 or TRBV6-3 and TRBJ2-2; D gene unclear. This CDR3 is 13 amino acids long. Looked up from germline, CDR1 is MNHEY and CDR2 is SVGEGT. V gave up 7 bases and J gave up 9 bases, with 15 bases separating them. The CDR3 coding sequence is TGTGCCAGCACGCCTAGTAGAGTCCGGGAGCTGTTTTTT. Encoded protein: CASTPSRVRELFF.

This clonotype was picked up many times. V is TRBV7-9 and J is TRBJ1-1; the D gene is possibly TRBD1 (5 bases). Germline assignment: CDR1 SEHNR and CDR2 FQNEAQ (reference sequence). Trimming removed 7 bases at V and 0 bases at J, with 21 bases between. The CDR3 spans 17 residues. In nucleotides, the CDR3 is TGTGCCAGCACCCCACCGGGACTGCGCTCCGTGAACACTGAAGCTTTCTTT. The encoded protein is CASTPPGLRSVNTEAFF. The complete variable domain, with remaining parts taken from reference TRBV7-9 and TRBJ1-1, reads DTGVSQNPRHKITKRGQNVTFRCDPISEHNRLYWYRQTLGQGPEFLTYFQNEAQLEKSRLLSDRFSAERPKGSFSTLEIQRTEQGDSAMYLCASTPPGLRSVNTEAFFGQGTRLTVV.

This clonotype has only a few counts. This chain joins TRBV6-5 and TRBJ2-7; D tentatively fits TRBD1 or TRBD2 (5 bases each). This CDR3 spans 17 amino acids. Trimming stripped 2 bases from V and 0 bases from J, with 17 bases between. Germline CDR1 MNHEY, CDR2 SVGAGI. DNA of the CDR3: TGTGCCAGCAGTTACATCCGAGGGGAACTACTCTCCTACGAGCAGTACTTC. It encodes CASSYIRGELLSYEQYF.

This clonotype came up many times. The gene calls are TRBV12-3 or TRBV12-4 and TRBJ2-5, with D tentatively TRBD2 (6 bases). There are 15 residues in the CDR3. Trimming removed 8 bases from V and 2 bases from J, with 18 bases in between. The CDR3 coding sequence is TGTGCCAGCGGGACGACTAGTTTCACTCAAGAGACCCAGTACTTC. This encodes CASGTTSFTQETQYF.

This clonotype was counted ten times or more. This sequence joins TRBV21-1 and TRBJ1-2. TRBV21-1 is noted as a pseudogene. The CDR3 is made up of 12 amino acids. CDR3 in amino acids: CASRHRFYGYTF. The DNA of the CDR3 is TGTGCCAGCCGTCACAGATTCTATGGCTACACCTTC.

This clonotype was observed at least ten times. The CDR3 region is CASSLGVQGRSGYTF. The CDR3 nucleotides are TGTGCCAGCAGCTTGGGGGTCCAGGGACGTAGTGGCTACACCTTC. The chain has TRBV4-2 and TRBJ1-2; TRBD1 might be the D (5 bases). Trimming took 5 bases from V and 7 from J, leaving 20 bases between them. This CDR3 region has 15 residues. Germline V gives CDR1 LGHNA, CDR2 YNFKEQ.

Ten or more counts support this clonotype. The J gene is TRBJ1-6, the V gene TRBV6-1; 10 bases fit TRBD1. V lost 7 bases, J lost 9 bases, and 21 bases stayed unmatched. Germline loops: CDR1 MNHNS, CDR2 SASEGT. The CDR3 spans 19 residues. DNA for the CDR3: TGTGCCAGCAACCATCCCCAAGACAGGGGGCTCTATTCAGGTTCACCCCTCCACTTT. It encodes CASNHPQDRGLYSGSPLHF.

This clonotype was counted only a few times. The chain employs TRBV29-1 and TRBJ2-3; D may be TRBD2 (6 bases). Trimming removed 1 base from V and 6 bases from J, with 14 bases in between. This CDR3 is built from 14 residues. Germline V gene lookup returns CDR1 SQVTM and CDR2 ANQGSEA. The DNA of the CDR3 is TGCAGCGTTGAAGCCGCCGGGGGACGGGATACGCAGTATTTT. Its translation is CSVEAAGGRDTQYF.

This clonotype is medium-sized in the sample. The chain links TRBV7-8 to TRBJ2-7; TRBD1 is a possible D gene (5 bases). Trimming removed 4 bases at V and 4 bases at J, with 11 bases between. Germline V CDR1 and CDR2: SGHVS, FQNEAQ. This CDR3 is 13 amino acids long. The CDR3, as DNA: TGTGCCAGCAGCTGGCAACAGGCGTACGAGCAGTACTTC. As protein: CASSWQQAYEQYF.

This clonotype was seen at least ten times. The gene calls are TRBV29-1 and TRBJ2-5; tentatively, D is TRBD2 (5 bases). The CDR3 contains 12 residues. The germline V gene encodes CDR1 SQVTM and CDR2 ANQGSEA. Trimming shortened V by 4 bases and J by 5 bases, and 11 bases separated the two germline ends. The CDR3 protein is CSVAGNRETQYF. CDR3 DNA: TGCAGCGTTGCCGGGAACCGGGAGACCCAGTACTTC.

In regard to this clonotype: Possible read error: a much larger clone is one base away. The V call is TRBV29-1, the J call TRBJ1-1; D call uncertain. The V gene lost 2 bases and the J gene lost 6 bases, with 10 bases spanning the gap. The CDR3 extends over 12 amino acids. Germline V lookup: CDR1 SQVTM, CDR2 ANQGSEA. CDR3 DNA sequence: TGCAGCGTTGAAAGTACCCGCCCTGAAGCTTTCTTT. This sequence encodes CSVESTRPEAFF.

This clonotype was recorded many times. This chain uses TRBV4-2 with TRBJ2-4; possibly TRBD1 or TRBD2 for D (5 bases each). CDR1 is LGHNA and CDR2 is YNFKEQ in the germline V gene. V dropped 5 bases and J dropped 2 bases, with 16 bases sitting between them. This CDR3 has 16 amino acids. CDR3 amino acids: CASSLGPMTSKNIQYF. In DNA form, the CDR3 reads TGTGCCAGCAGCTTGGGACCGATGACTTCCAAAAACATTCAGTACTTC.